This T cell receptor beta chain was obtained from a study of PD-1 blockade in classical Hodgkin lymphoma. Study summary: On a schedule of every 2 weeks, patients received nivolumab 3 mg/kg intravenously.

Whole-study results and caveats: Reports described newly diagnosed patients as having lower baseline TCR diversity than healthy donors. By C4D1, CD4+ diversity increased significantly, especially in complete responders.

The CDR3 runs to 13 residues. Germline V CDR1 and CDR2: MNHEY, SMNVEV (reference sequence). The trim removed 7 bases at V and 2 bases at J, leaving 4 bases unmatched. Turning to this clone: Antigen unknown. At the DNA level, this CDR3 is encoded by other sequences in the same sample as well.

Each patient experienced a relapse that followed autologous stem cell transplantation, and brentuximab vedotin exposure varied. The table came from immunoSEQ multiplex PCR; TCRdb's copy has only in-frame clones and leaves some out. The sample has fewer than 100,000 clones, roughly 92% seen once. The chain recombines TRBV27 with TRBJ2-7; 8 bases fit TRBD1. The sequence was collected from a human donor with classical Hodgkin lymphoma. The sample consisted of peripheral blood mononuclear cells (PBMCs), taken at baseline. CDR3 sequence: CASKGQGAYEQYF. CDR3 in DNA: TGTGCCAGCAAAGGACAGGGCGCCTACGAGCAGTACTTC.